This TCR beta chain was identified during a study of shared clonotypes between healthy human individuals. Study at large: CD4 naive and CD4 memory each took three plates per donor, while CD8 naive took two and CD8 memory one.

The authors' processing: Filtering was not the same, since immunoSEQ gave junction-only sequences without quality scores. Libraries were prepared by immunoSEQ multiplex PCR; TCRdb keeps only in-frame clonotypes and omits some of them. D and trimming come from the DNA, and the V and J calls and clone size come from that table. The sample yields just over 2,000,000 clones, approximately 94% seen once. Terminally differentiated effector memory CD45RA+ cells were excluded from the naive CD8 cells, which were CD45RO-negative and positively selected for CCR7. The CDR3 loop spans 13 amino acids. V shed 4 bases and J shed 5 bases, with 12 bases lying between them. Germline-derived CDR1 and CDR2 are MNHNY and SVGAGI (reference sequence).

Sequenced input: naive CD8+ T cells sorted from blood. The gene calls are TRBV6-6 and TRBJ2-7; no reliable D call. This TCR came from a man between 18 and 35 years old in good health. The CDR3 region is CASSSVLADEQYF. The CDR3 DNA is TGTGCCAGCAGTTCTGTTCTCGCGGACGAGCAGTACTTC.